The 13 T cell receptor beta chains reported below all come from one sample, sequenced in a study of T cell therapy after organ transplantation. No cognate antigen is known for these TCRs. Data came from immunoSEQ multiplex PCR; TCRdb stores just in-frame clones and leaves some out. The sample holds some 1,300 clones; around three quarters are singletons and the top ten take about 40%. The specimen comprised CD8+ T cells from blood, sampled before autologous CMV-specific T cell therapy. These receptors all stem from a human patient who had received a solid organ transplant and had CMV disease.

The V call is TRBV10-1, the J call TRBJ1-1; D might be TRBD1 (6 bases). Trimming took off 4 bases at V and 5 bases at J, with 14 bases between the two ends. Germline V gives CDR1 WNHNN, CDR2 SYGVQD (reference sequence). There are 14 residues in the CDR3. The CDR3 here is CASSVGLRGTEAFF. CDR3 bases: TGCGCCAGCAGTGTAGGCCTCAGGGGAACTGAAGCTTTCTTT.

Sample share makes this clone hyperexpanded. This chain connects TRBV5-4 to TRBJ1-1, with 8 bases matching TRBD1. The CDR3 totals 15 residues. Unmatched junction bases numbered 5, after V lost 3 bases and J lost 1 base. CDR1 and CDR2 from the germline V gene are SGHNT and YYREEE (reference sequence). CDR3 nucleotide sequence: TGTGCCAGCAGCTCCTCACAGGGGGGGAACACTGAAGCTTTCTTT. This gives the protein CASSSSQGGNTEAFF.

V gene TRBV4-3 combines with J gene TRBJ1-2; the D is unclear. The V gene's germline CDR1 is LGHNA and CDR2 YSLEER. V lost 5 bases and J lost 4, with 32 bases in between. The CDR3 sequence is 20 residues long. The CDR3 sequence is CASSGSTRAARRRKTYGYTF. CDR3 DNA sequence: TGCGCCAGCAGCGGATCGACGAGAGCAGCGCGACGTCGAAAGACCTATGGCTACACCTTC.

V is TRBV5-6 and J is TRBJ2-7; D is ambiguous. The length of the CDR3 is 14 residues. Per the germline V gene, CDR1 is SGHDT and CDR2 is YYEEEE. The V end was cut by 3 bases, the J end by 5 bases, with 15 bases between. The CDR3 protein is CASSSRHLNDEQYF. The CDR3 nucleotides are TGTGCCAGCAGCTCCCGGCACTTGAATGACGAGCAGTACTTC. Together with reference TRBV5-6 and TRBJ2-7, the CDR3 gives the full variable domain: DAGVTQSPTHLIKTRGQQVTLRCSPKSGHDTVSWYQQALGQGPQFIFQYYEEEERQRGNFPDRFSGHQFPNYSSELNVNALLLGDSALYLCASSSRHLNDEQYFGPGTRLTVT.

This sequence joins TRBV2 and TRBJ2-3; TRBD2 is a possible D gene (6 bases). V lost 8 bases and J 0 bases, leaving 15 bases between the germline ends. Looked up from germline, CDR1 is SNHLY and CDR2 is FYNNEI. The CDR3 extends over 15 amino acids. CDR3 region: CASQPGSSSTDTQYF. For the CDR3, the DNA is TGTGCCAGCCAACCCGGGAGCTCGAGCACAGATACGCAGTATTTT. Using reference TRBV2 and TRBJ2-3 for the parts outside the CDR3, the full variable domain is EPEVTQTPSHQVTQMGQEVILRCVPISNHLYFYWYRQILGQKVEFLVSFYNNEISEKSEIFDDQFSVERPDGSNFTLKIRSTKLEDSAMYFCASQPGSSSTDTQYFGPGTRLTVL.

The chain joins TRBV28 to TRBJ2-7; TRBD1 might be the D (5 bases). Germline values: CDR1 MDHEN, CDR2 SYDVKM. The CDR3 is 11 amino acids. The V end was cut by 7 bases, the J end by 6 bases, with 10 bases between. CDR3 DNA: TGTGCCAGCATCCAGGGCACCGAGCAGTACTTC. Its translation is CASIQGTEQYF.

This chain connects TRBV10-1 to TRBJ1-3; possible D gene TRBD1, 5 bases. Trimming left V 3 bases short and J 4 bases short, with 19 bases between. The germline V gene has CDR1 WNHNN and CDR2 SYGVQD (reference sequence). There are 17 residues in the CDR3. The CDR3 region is CASSDERDPRVGNTIYF. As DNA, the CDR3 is TGCGCCAGCAGTGATGAGCGAGACCCCAGGGTCGGAAACACCATATATTTT.

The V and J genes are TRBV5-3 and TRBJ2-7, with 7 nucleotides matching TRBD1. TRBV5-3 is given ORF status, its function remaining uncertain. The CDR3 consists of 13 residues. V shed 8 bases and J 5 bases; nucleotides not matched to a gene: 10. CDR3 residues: CASRSDRADEQYF. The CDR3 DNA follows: TGTGCCAGCAGGTCTGACAGGGCTGACGAGCAGTACTTC.

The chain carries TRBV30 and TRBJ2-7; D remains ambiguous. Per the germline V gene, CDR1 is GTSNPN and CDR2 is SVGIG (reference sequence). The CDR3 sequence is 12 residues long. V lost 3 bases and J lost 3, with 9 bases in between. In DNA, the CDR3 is TGTGCCTGGAGGGACGGATACTACGAGCAGTACTTC. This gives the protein CAWRDGYYEQYF.

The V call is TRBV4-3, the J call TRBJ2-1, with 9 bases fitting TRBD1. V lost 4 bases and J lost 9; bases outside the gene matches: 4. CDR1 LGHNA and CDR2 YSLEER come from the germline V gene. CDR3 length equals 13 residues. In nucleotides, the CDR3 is TGCGCCAGCAGCCCGGACAGGGGCACTGAGCAGTTCTTC. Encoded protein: CASSPDRGTEQFF.

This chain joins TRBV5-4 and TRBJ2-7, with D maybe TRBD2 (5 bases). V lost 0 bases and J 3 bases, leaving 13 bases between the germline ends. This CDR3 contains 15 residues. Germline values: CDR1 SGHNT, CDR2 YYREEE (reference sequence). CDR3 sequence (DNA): TGTGCCAGCAGCTTGGCCCAAACTAGTGTCTACGAGCAGTACTTC. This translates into CASSLAQTSVYEQYF.

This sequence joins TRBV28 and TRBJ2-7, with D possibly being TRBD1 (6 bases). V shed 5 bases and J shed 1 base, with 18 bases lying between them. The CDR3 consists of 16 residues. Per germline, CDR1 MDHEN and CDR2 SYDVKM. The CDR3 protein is CASSAPGQMGSYEQYF. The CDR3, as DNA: TGTGCCAGCAGTGCACCGGGACAAATGGGGTCCTACGAGCAGTACTTC.

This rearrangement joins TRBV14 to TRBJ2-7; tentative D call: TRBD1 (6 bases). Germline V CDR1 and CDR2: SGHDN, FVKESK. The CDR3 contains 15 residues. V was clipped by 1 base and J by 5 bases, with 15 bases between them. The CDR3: CASSQGDGRGHEQYF. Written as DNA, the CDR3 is TGTGCCAGCAGCCAAGGAGACGGCAGGGGACACGAGCAGTACTTC.